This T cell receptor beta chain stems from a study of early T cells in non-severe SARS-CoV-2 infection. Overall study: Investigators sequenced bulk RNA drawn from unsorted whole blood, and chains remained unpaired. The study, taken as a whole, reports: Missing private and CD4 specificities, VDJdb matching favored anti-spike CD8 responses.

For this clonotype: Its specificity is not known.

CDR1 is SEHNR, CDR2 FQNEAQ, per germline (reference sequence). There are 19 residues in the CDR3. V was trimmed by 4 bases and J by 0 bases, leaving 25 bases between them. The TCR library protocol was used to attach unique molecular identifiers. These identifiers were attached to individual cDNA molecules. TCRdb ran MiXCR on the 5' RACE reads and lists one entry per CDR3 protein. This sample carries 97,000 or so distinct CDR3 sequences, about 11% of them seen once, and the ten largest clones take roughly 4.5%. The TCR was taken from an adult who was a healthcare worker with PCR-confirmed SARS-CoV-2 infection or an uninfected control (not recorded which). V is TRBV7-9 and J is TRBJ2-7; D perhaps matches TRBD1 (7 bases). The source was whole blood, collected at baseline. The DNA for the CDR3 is TGTGCCAGCAGCTCCTACCCAATACGGAGGGACAGCCTCTCCTACGAGCAGTACTTC. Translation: CASSSYPIRRDSLSYEQYF.